These 8 T cell receptor beta chains originate from one sample sequenced in a study of shared clonotypes between healthy human individuals. Produced via immunoSEQ multiplex PCR; TCRdb's table is partial and in-frame only. The table shows 2 million to 3 million clones, with roughly 93% occurring only once. Source material: naive CD4+ T cells from PBMCs. Subset specified: CD45RA+ positively selected. Receptors were obtained from a man between 18 and 29 years old in good health. Some clones in this sample may be carry-over from other donors' samples.

Comment on this clone: One end of the junction fails to match germline, which may point to a read error. This chain connects TRBV5-4 to TRBJ2-7; 11 bases fit TRBD2. The CDR3 is 13 amino acids. CDR1 is SGHNT, CDR2 YYREEE, per germline (reference sequence). This chain's CDR3 is CASSRTPSGRFYF. As DNA, the CDR3 is TGTGCCAGCAGCCGAACGCCTAGCGGGAGGTTCTATTTC. Complete variable domain (other parts from reference TRBV5-4 and TRBJ2-7): ETGVTQSPTHLIKTRGQQVTLRCSSQSGHNTVSWYQQALGQGPQFIFQYYREEENGRGNFPPRFSGLQFPNYSSELNVNALELDDSALYLCASSRTPSGRFYFGPGTRLTVT.

This chain joins TRBV28 and TRBJ1-2; D not resolved. V dropped 6 bases and J dropped 3 bases, with 14 bases sitting between them. The CDR3 sequence is 14 residues long. Germline V lookup: CDR1 MDHEN, CDR2 SYDVKM. CDR3 region: CASRPGQHYYGYTF. The DNA for the CDR3 is TGTGCCAGCAGGCCCGGCCAGCACTACTATGGCTACACCTTC.

As DNA, the CDR3 is TGTGCCAGCAGCTTGGCCGGGTTCGGGGAGCTGTTTTTT. Protein sequence: CASSLAGFGELFF. The genes are TRBV5-6 and TRBJ2-2; D is uncertain. Germline assignment: CDR1 SGHDT and CDR2 YYEEEE. The CDR3 sequence is 13 residues long. V lost 0 bases and J 7 bases, leaving 7 bases between the germline ends.

The CDR3 sequence: CASSRGTDSNQPQHF. The CDR3 region has the DNA TGTGCCAGCAGCAGGGGGACCGATAGCAATCAGCCCCAGCATTTT. The chain recombines TRBV5-8 with TRBJ1-5, with D possibly TRBD1 on 6 matching bases. The germline gives CDR1 SGHTS, CDR2 YDEGEE. This CDR3 is built from 15 residues. The V and J ends lost 4 bases and 0 bases respectively, with 11 bases between them.

The V gene is TRBV28, the J gene TRBJ1-2; 8 bases match TRBD1. Per the germline V gene, CDR1 is MDHEN and CDR2 is SYDVKM. This CDR3 is 15 amino acids long. Trimming at V came to 0 bases and at J to 6 bases, leaving 6 bases not matched to a gene. The CDR3 sequence is CASSLWDRVIHGYTF. As DNA, the CDR3 is TGTGCCAGCAGTTTATGGGACAGGGTTATTCATGGCTACACCTTC.

The J gene is TRBJ2-7, the V gene TRBV6-6; D perhaps matches TRBD2 (6 bases). V lost 2 bases to trimming and J lost 2 bases, with 13 bases between them. The CDR3 is 15 residues long. Germline CDR1 is MNHNY and CDR2 is SVGAGI (reference sequence). The CDR3 loop reads CASSYEAGLTYEQYF. DNA of the CDR3: TGTGCCAGCAGTTACGAGGCGGGGCTAACCTACGAGCAGTACTTC.

The chain has TRBV9 and TRBJ1-3; 9 positions agree with TRBD1. From germline, CDR1 is SGDLS and CDR2 YYNGEE. This CDR3 contains 17 residues. Trimming removed 2 bases from V and 2 bases from J; junction bases left unmatched: 8. Written as DNA, the CDR3 is TGTGCCAGCAGCGTTAGGGGACAGGGTTCTGCTGGAAACACCATATATTTT. Protein sequence: CASSVRGQGSAGNTIYF.

The CDR3 reads CASSWEVNTEAFF. The CDR3 coding sequence is TGTGCCAGCAGTTGGGAAGTGAACACTGAAGCTTTCTTT. The rearrangement uses TRBV6-5 and TRBJ1-1; no firm D call. Per the germline V gene, CDR1 is MNHEY and CDR2 is SVGAGI. The CDR3 consists of 13 residues. V was shortened by 4 bases and J by 0 bases, with 6 bases between the two germline ends.